The entry below gives a single T cell receptor (beta chain) sequence along with its context. CDR1 is LNHDA and CDR2 is SQIVND in the germline V gene (reference sequence). The CDR3 is 16 residues long. The junction had 5 bases not matched to a gene; V was cut back by 0 bases and J by 2 bases. A single record per CDR3 protein comes from TCRdb applying MiXCR to the 5' RACE reads. The sample carries 510,000 or so distinct CDR3 sequences, roughly 21% recorded once. The data originate from a study of T cells after yellow fever vaccination. The sample here was PBMCs, taken 15 days after the yellow fever booster vaccination. The chain carries TRBV19 and TRBJ2-7, with TRBD2 matching 9 bases. This receptor was identified in a man aged 30 to 39 who received the YFV17D yellow fever vaccine. The CDR3 coding sequence is TGTGCCAGTAGTATAGATTTAGCGGGAGACGCCTACGAGCAGTACTTC. As protein: CASSIDLAGDAYEQYF.